These 28 T cell receptor beta chains were all obtained from the same sample, sequenced in a study of metastatic and nonmetastatic thyroid tumors (dated by TCRdb to the early 2020s). Libraries came from PCR. Instrument on record: Illumina HiSeq 4000. The public reads were reprocessed in TCRdb via fastp at Q25 and MiXCR, keeping in-frame beta chains. This sample has about 21,000 clones in its table, and about 30% of those were observed once. Of the sample, approximately 21% falls within the top ten clones. No treatment had been received by any patient before thyroid surgery. Sequences were obtained from blood. The receptors here all came from a female donor with papillary thyroid cancer or a benign thyroid nodule (not recorded which). Some clones in this sample may be carry-over from other donors' samples.

In this sample, this clone is medium-sized. The chain links TRBV19 to TRBJ2-5; D is possibly TRBD1 or TRBD2 (5 bases each). The germline V gene encodes CDR1 LNHDA and CDR2 SQIVND (reference sequence). CDR3 size: 15 residues. Between the trimmed V and J ends, which lost 3 bases and 1 base, there was a span of 12 bases. As DNA, the CDR3 is TGTGCCAGTAGTATTCAGGGACCTTCCCAAGAGACCCAGTACTTC. Protein: CASSIQGPSQETQYF.

The chain joins TRBV5-1 to TRBJ2-7; D possibly matches TRBD1 or TRBD2 (6 bases each). This CDR3 has 13 residues. V gave up 4 bases and J gave up 5 bases, with 13 bases separating them. Germline CDR1 is SGHRS and CDR2 is YFSETQ. The CDR3 sequence is CASSRTTGNEQYF. CDR3 nucleotide sequence: TGCGCCAGCAGCCGGACTACAGGGAACGAGCAGTACTTC.

The CDR3 DNA sequence: TGTGCCAGCAGAGGACTAGCCGGGGGATACGAGCAGTACTTC. It is translated as CASRGLAGGYEQYF. The chain recombines TRBV6-1 with TRBJ2-7, with 8 bases lining up with TRBD2. Per germline, CDR1 MNHNS and CDR2 SASEGT. V lost 6 bases, J lost 4 bases, and 8 bases stayed unmatched. There are 14 residues in the CDR3.

This chain's CDR3 is CASSLAFLVSDTQYF. Here the CDR3 DNA reads TGTGCCAGCAGCTTAGCGTTTCTAGTCTCAGATACGCAGTATTTT. The genes are TRBV11-1 and TRBJ2-3; D is uncertain. Between the trimmed V and J ends, which lost 0 bases and 4 bases, there was a span of 11 bases. The CDR3 extends over 15 amino acids. Germline V gene lookup returns CDR1 SGHAT and CDR2 FQDESV (reference sequence). Variable domain in full (rest from reference TRBV11-1 and TRBJ2-3): EAEVAQSPRYKITEKSQAVAFWCDPISGHATLYWYRQILGQGPELLVQFQDESVVDDSQLPKDRFSAERLKGVDSTLKIQPAELGDSAMYLCASSLAFLVSDTQYFGPGTRLTVL.

In DNA, the CDR3 is TGTGCCAGCAGTTTAGATCGGGACAGGGGGCCTTACGAGCAGTACTTC. It translates to CASSLDRDRGPYEQYF. This rearrangement joins TRBV28 to TRBJ2-7; 12 bases are shared with TRBD1. This CDR3 region has 16 residues. CDR1 and CDR2 (germline): MDHEN, SYDVKM. V was clipped by 2 bases and J by 4 bases; unmatched bases: 6. The full variable domain, in which reference TRBV28 and TRBJ2-7 provide the parts outside the CDR3, is DVKVTQSSRYLVKRTGEKVFLECVQDMDHENMFWYRQDPGLGLRLIYFSYDVKMKEKGDIPEGYSVSREKKERFSLILESASTNQTSMYLCASSLDRDRGPYEQYFGPGTRLTVT.

At least ten counts were recorded for this clone. The chain has TRBV20-1 and TRBJ2-3; 8 bases match TRBD2. The V and J ends lost 3 bases and 6 bases, in that order; junction bases with no gene match: 14. The CDR3 runs to 16 residues. In germline, CDR1 is DFQATT, CDR2 SNEGSKA (reference sequence). CDR3 sequence reads: CSASSQEAGDGDTQYF. Written as DNA, the CDR3 is TGCAGTGCTAGCTCCCAAGAAGCGGGAGATGGGGATACGCAGTATTTT.

This clone was observed many times. V gene TRBV14 combines with J gene TRBJ1-1, with a possible D match to TRBD1 (6 bases). Between the trimmed V and J ends, which lost 5 bases and 6 bases, there was a span of 16 bases. The CDR3 is 14 residues long. The germline V gene has CDR1 SGHDN and CDR2 FVKESK. The CDR3 reads CASSNRGGPAEAFF. For the CDR3, the DNA is TGTGCCAGCAGCAACCGGGGGGGGCCTGCTGAAGCTTTCTTT.

This clone was observed at least ten times. The chain joins TRBV28 to TRBJ2-7; D may match TRBD1 or TRBD2 (7 bases each). Per the germline V gene, CDR1 is MDHEN and CDR2 is SYDVKM. This CDR3 spans 16 amino acids. The V end lost 0 bases, the J end lost 5 bases, and 17 bases lay between the germline ends. CDR3 sequence (DNA): TGTGCCAGCAGTTTATGGGCAGGGGGGGGGACCGACGAGCAGTACTTC. It is translated as CASSLWAGGGTDEQYF.

This clone is termed medium-sized. V gene TRBV7-2 combines with J gene TRBJ2-1; TRBD2 agrees at 8 bases. Germline V gives CDR1 SGHTA, CDR2 FQGNSA. The CDR3 extends over 15 amino acids. Trimming took 4 bases from V and 9 from J; bases not matched to a gene: 11. The CDR3 sequence: CASSSLGLAGGEQFF. The CDR3, as DNA: TGTGCCAGCAGCTCCCTGGGGCTAGCGGGTGGTGAGCAGTTCTTC.

This clone was seen repeatedly, ten times or more. At one end, the junction sequence differs from germline, possibly due to a read error. The rearrangement links TRBV27 to TRBJ2-7, with 7 bases identical to TRBD1. This CDR3 is 14 amino acids long. CDR1 MNHEY and CDR2 SMNVEV come from the germline V gene (reference sequence). The CDR3 loop reads CASSFGQASHEQYF. Written as DNA, the CDR3 is TGTGCCAGCAGTTTCGGACAGGCCTCCCACGAGCAGTACTTC.

As to this clone: One end of the junction does not line up with germline, which may come from a read error. V is TRBV4-1 and J is TRBJ2-7; TRBD1 matches at 12 bases. There are 16 residues in the CDR3. Per germline, CDR1 MGHRA and CDR2 YSYEKL. In nucleotides, the CDR3 is TGCGCTAGCAGCCTTAGCCTGGGACAGGGGGCGTACGAGCAGTACTTC. This codes for CASSLSLGQGAYEQYF.

The chain links TRBV20-1 to TRBJ1-4; possible D gene TRBD1, 6 bases. Germline V gives CDR1 DFQATT, CDR2 SNEGSKA (reference sequence). V dropped 2 bases and J dropped 3 bases, with 16 bases sitting between them. This CDR3 is built from 16 residues. CDR3 bases: TGCAGTGCTAGAAATTTCCTCAGGGGACCTAATGAAAAACTGTTTTTT. Its protein is CSARNFLRGPNEKLFF.

By its share, this clone is medium-sized. V is TRBV20-1 and J is TRBJ1-2; D is unresolved. The CDR3 loop spans 13 amino acids. The ends were cut back, 0 bases at V and 0 bases at J, with 5 bases in the middle. Germline CDR1 is DFQATT and CDR2 is SNEGSKA (reference sequence). This chain's CDR3 is CSARDTSNYGYTF. In nucleotides, the CDR3 is TGCAGTGCTAGAGATACTTCTAACTATGGCTACACCTTC.

Many counts were recorded for this clone. A single base separates this from a much larger clone, so it may be a read error. The V gene is TRBV4-3, the J gene TRBJ2-7, with TRBD1 matching 9 bases. Germline V gene data show CDR1 as LGHNA and CDR2 as YSLEER. The CDR3 totals 15 residues. The V and J ends lost 1 base and 2 bases, in that order; junction bases with no gene match: 3. The CDR3 DNA follows: TGCGCCAGCAGCCAAGGGACAGGGGTTACCTACGAGCAGTACTTC. Translation gives CASSQGTGVTYEQYF.

There are many counts of this clone. A much larger clone sits a single nucleotide away, making a read error possible. Other nucleotide sequences in the sample specify the same CDR3. V gene TRBV7-2 combines with J gene TRBJ2-4, with D possibly called TRBD1 or TRBD2 (7 bases each). Germline V CDR1 and CDR2: SGHTA, FQGNSA. This CDR3 comprises 15 residues. CDR3 amino acids: CASSLVTGERDIQYF. The CDR3, as DNA: TGTGCCAGCAGCTTAGTCACAGGGGAGCGGGACATTCAATACTTC.

The chain uses TRBV15 and TRBJ2-5; D is unresolved. The CDR3 is 13 residues long. V dropped 5 bases and J dropped 4 bases, with 11 bases sitting between them. Germline CDR1 and CDR2: LNHNV and YYDKDF (reference sequence). The CDR3 loop is CATSSIGGETQYF. The CDR3 DNA follows: TGTGCCACCAGCTCCATAGGTGGAGAGACCCAGTACTTC.

This clone ranks as medium-sized. V is TRBV4-3 and J is TRBJ2-2; D gene unclear. With 3 bases removed from V and 5 bases from J, the gap between germline ends came to 13 bases. CDR3 length equals 15 residues. Germline V gene sequence: CDR1 LGHNA, CDR2 YSLEER. The CDR3 reads CASSQLLKPTGELFF. The CDR3, as DNA: TGCGCCAGCAGCCAGCTACTGAAGCCAACCGGGGAGCTGTTTTTT.

At least ten counts were recorded for this clone. The rearrangement uses TRBV5-6 and TRBJ1-1; the D gene is possibly TRBD1 (5 bases). V was pared by 0 bases and J by 0 bases, with 9 bases between. This CDR3 comprises 15 residues. CDR1 is SGHDT, CDR2 YYEEEE, per germline. CDR3 in amino acids: CASSLGPGVNTEAFF. The CDR3 region has the DNA TGTGCCAGCAGCTTGGGGCCGGGGGTGAACACTGAAGCTTTCTTT.

This clone was detected only a few times. V usage is TRBV19 and J usage is TRBJ1-2; no clear D gene. The CDR3 is made up of 14 amino acids. V was shortened by 1 base and J by 2 bases, with 8 bases between the two germline ends. CDR1 is LNHDA and CDR2 is SQIVND in the germline V gene (reference sequence). CDR3 nucleotides: TGTGCCAGTAGTATAGTTGGCAAGAACTATGGCTACACCTTC. It is translated as CASSIVGKNYGYTF. The variable domain in full, with the rest retrieved from reference TRBV19 and TRBJ1-2, is DGGITQSPKYLFRKEGQNVTLSCEQNLNHDAMYWYRQDPGQGLRLIYYSQIVNDFQKGDIAEGYSVSREKKESFPLTVTSAQKNPTAFYLCASSIVGKNYGYTFGSGTRLTVV.

The chain links TRBV7-8 to TRBJ2-2; D is possibly TRBD2 (5 bases). CDR1 is SGHVS and CDR2 is FQNEAQ in the germline V gene. The CDR3 is 17 residues long. V was trimmed by 5 bases and J by 0 bases, leaving 16 bases between them. The CDR3 nucleotides are TGTGCCAGCAGCCCCGGAGGCGACCCCGCGAACACCGGGGAGCTGTTTTTT. This gives the protein CASSPGGDPANTGELFF.

This chain joins TRBV6-1 and TRBJ1-1; D call uncertain. V was trimmed by 5 bases and J by 7 bases, leaving 14 bases between them. Germline V lookup: CDR1 MNHNS, CDR2 SASEGT. The CDR3 is 13 amino acids. CDR3 sequence: CASSSTDGYEAFF. In DNA, the CDR3 is TGTGCCAGCAGTTCAACAGACGGTTATGAAGCTTTCTTT.

V and J are TRBV10-3 and TRBJ2-5; D may be TRBD1 or TRBD2 (6 bases each). The CDR3 runs 13 residues. In germline, CDR1 is ENHRY, CDR2 SYGVKD. The ends were cut back, 10 bases at V and 3 bases at J, with 15 bases in the middle. The CDR3 DNA reads as TGTGCCAGTAGGAACGGGGGCAAAGAGACCCAGTACTTC. It encodes CASRNGGKETQYF.

V gene TRBV28 combines with J gene TRBJ2-7; tentative D call: TRBD2 (5 bases). Germline CDR1 and CDR2: MDHEN and SYDVKM. This CDR3 is built from 16 residues. V shed 1 base and J shed 1 base, with 14 bases lying between them. The CDR3 loop is CASSLYSGEISYEQYF. The CDR3 nucleotides read TGTGCCAGCAGTTTATACTCTGGGGAGATTTCCTACGAGCAGTACTTC.

This clone is medium-sized in the sample. The chain carries TRBV20-1 and TRBJ2-7; TRBD2 agrees at 7 bases. This CDR3 contains 13 residues. Losses at the gene ends were 3 bases for V and 5 bases for J; bases not matched to a gene: 7. CDR1 is DFQATT, CDR2 SNEGSKA, per germline (reference sequence). CDR3 sequence (DNA): TGCAGTGCTAGCAGCGGGGACGTCAACGAGCAGTACTTC. Translated, it gives CSASSGDVNEQYF.

This clone was observed many times. The J gene is TRBJ2-1, the V gene TRBV28, with 9 bases fitting TRBD2. The ends lost 5 bases at V and 3 bases at J; junction bases unmatched: 14. CDR1 is MDHEN, CDR2 SYDVKM, per germline. The CDR3 is 18 amino acids. The CDR3 DNA reads as TGTGCCAGCAGTCCCGGGACTAGCCTCTTCGATAGCTACAATGAGCAGTTCTTC. Its translation is CASSPGTSLFDSYNEQFF.

This clone was recorded many times. This chain links TRBV9 with TRBJ2-5; D possibly corresponds to TRBD2 (6 bases). V lost 2 bases and J lost 5, with 16 bases in between. This CDR3 contains 15 residues. Looked up from germline, CDR1 is SGDLS and CDR2 is YYNGEE. CDR3 sequence reads: CASSVRDSGRETQYF. The CDR3 DNA is TGTGCCAGCAGCGTCCGGGACTCAGGACGGGAGACCCAGTACTTC.

The V call is TRBV30, the J call TRBJ1-2; weak D call: TRBD1 (6 bases). CDR1 GTSNPN and CDR2 SVGIG come from the germline V gene (reference sequence). The ends were cut back, 1 base at V and 8 bases at J, with 20 bases in the middle. The CDR3 consists of 15 residues. The DNA for the CDR3 is TGTGCCTGGAGTGCCGGGGGGCCCCGCTCTCGGGGCTACACCTTC. It specifies CAWSAGGPRSRGYTF.

This clone was seen more than once but under ten times. CDR3 in DNA: TGTGCCAGTAGTATAAGGGGACAGGGCCTGGGGGGCTACACCTTC. This encodes CASSIRGQGLGGYTF. The V and J genes are TRBV19 and TRBJ1-2; 9 bases map to TRBD1. The CDR3 extends over 15 amino acids. Looked up from germline, CDR1 is LNHDA and CDR2 is SQIVND (reference sequence). J gave up 8 bases and V 2 bases, and 9 bases lay outside the gene matches.